This TCR beta chain was recorded in a study of regulatory T cells in long-lasting Graves disease. Construction of the TCR beta libraries employed iRepertoire HTBI primers in conjunction with Arm-PCR of CDR3 regions. From the multiplex PCR reads, TCRdb called clonotypes with MiXCR, one entry per CDR3 protein. The sample comprises roughly 610,000 distinct CDR3 sequences, 16% of which are singletons, and 9.5% to 15% rests with the top ten. Germline V gene lookup returns CDR1 SNHLY and CDR2 FYNNEI. Trimming stripped 1 base from V and 4 bases from J, with 10 bases between. This CDR3 has 14 residues. At least ten counts were recorded for this clonotype. The time point was: newly diagnosed GD, antithyroid drugs for less than 3 months. The TCR library was made from RNA that had been extracted from PBMCs in TRIzol. These data also formed part of another study, on T cells in Graves' hyperthyroidism and ophthalmopathy.

The chain recombines TRBV2 with TRBJ1-2; D gene uncertain. This receptor was taken from a man aged 18-30 years with Graves disease. The sample consisted of peripheral blood mononuclear cells (PBMCs), taken at new diagnosis, from a patient treated with antithyroid drugs. The chain's CDR3 is CASSEETNIYGYTF. The CDR3 DNA reads TGTGCCAGCAGTGAAGAGACAAACATCTATGGCTACACCTTC.